The T cell receptor (beta chain) described here comes from a study of cytomegalovirus exposure and HLA in healthy donors. CDR1 and CDR2 from the germline V gene are SNHLY and FYNNEI. The CDR3 sequence is 13 residues long. The ends were cut back, 6 bases at V and 6 bases at J, with 11 bases in the middle. Amplification used 60 Vbeta primers and 13 Jbeta primers. Data came from immunoSEQ multiplex PCR; TCRdb stores just in-frame clones and leaves some out. The sample consists of 170,000 or so clones, approximately 88% of them appearing once. The material sequenced was PBMCs. The genes are TRBV2 and TRBJ2-2, with D uncertain. This TCR derives from a boy between 2 and 10 years old in good health and CMV-seronegative. CDR3 coding DNA: TGTGCCAGCAGATGGGCGTTCTCCGGGGAGCTGTTTTTT. It is translated as CASRWAFSGELFF.